This TCR beta chain was identified during a study of vaccination effects on CD4 cells after COVID-19. In the study overall: Samples gathered post-vaccine arrived a median of 72 days past the second dose.

Assay: immunoSEQ multiplex PCR; the TCRdb copy retains only in-frame clones and omits some. The sample carries around 30,000 clones, roughly 68% recorded once. General study results and limits: Clones arising from infection and from vaccination showed marked clonal contraction late after vaccination. Healthy vaccinees had only 1 of 255 vaccine-induced clones cross-react with common cold coronaviruses.

CDR1 MNHEY and CDR2 SVGAGI come from the germline V gene. Between the trimmed V and J ends, which lost 0 bases and 2 bases, there was a span of 8 bases. There are 14 residues in the CDR3. Sequencing followed a ViraFEST assay step that expanded antigen-specific CD4+ T cells with viral peptide pools. Investigators separated out CD4+ T cells once 10 days of culture had passed. All participants had two doses of either the BNT162b2 or mRNA-1273 vaccine. Notes on this clone: Its antigen is undetermined.

This sequence originates from a human donor who received a COVID-19 vaccine. Sequencing was performed on CD4+ T cells from PBMCs cultured with HCoV-OC43 spike peptides, taken after COVID-19 vaccination. Noted subset: HCoV-OC43 spike overlapping peptide pool stimulation. The chain recombines TRBV6-5 with TRBJ2-7; D gene ambiguous. The CDR3 DNA sequence: TGTGCCAGCAGTTACTCGGACGGACCCTACGAGCAGTACTTC. It encodes CASSYSDGPYEQYF.